What follows is one T cell receptor (beta chain) and its context. The source of the sample is a study of shared clonotypes between healthy human individuals. With 0 bases removed from V and 0 bases from J, the gap between germline ends came to 6 bases. Germline V gives CDR1 MNHEY, CDR2 SVGAGI. This CDR3 is 16 amino acids long. TCRdb keeps only in-frame clones here, not all; method: immunoSEQ multiplex PCR. The sample holds some 2.1 million clones, roughly 95% seen once. The sequencing sample was made of naive CD4+ T cells sorted from blood. Subset described: CD45RA+ positively selected. This clonotype was obtained from a man between 18 and 35 years old in good health. This sequence joins TRBV6-5 and TRBJ1-6; D call uncertain. The CDR3 coding sequence is TGTGCCAGCAGTTACTCGACGAACTCCTATAATTCACCCCTCCACTTT. It specifies CASSYSTNSYNSPLHF.